This TCR beta chain emerged from a study of T cell repertoires in cytomegalovirus infection. TCRdb redid the calling of the reads with MiXCR, one entry per CDR3 protein. The sample records about 120,000 distinct CDR3 sequences, roughly a tenth being singletons. The CDR3 runs 18 residues. CDR1 SEHNR and CDR2 FQNEAQ come from the germline V gene (reference sequence). The junction had 11 bases not matched to a gene; V was cut back by 4 bases and J by 7 bases. Study outcomes and limitations: The study found HLA-C-restricted CMV-specific TCR beta clonotypes dominating the ex vivo response.

With respect to this clonotype: Its antigen is not identified.

The sample was PBMCs, sequenced either directly or after in vitro stimulation (not recorded which). The sequence was obtained from a human donor in good health (CMV status not recorded). Some clones in this sample may be carry-over from other donors' samples. V usage is TRBV7-9 and J usage is TRBJ1-6, with 12 bases matching TRBD1. The CDR3 is CASSYGTGGITGNSPLHF. DNA of the CDR3: TGTGCCAGCAGCTATGGGACAGGGGGCATTACGGGCAATTCACCCCTCCACTTT.